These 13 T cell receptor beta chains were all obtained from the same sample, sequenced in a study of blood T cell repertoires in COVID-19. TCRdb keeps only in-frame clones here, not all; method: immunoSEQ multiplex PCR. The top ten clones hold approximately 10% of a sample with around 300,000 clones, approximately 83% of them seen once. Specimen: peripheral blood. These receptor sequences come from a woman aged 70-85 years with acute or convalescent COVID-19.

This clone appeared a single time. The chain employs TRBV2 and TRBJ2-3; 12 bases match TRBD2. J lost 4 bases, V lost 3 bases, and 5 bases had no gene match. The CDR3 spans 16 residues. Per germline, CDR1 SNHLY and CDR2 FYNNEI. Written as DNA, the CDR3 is TGTGCCAGCAGTGACGGGTCTAGCGGGGGGGCAGATACGCAGTATTTT. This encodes CASSDGSSGGADTQYF.

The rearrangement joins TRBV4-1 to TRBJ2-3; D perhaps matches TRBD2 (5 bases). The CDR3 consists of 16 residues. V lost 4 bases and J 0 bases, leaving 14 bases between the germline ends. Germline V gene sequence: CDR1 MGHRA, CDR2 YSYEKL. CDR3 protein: CASSPGLIISTDTQYF. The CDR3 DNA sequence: TGCGCCAGCAGCCCCGGACTGATAATAAGCACAGATACGCAGTATTTT.

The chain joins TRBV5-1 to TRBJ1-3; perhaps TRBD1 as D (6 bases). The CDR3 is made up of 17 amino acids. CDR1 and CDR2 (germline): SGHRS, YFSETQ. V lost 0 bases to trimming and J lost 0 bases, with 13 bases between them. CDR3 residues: CASSLGNRVSSGNTIYF. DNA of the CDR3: TGCGCCAGCAGCTTGGGGAACAGGGTCAGCTCTGGAAACACCATATATTTT.

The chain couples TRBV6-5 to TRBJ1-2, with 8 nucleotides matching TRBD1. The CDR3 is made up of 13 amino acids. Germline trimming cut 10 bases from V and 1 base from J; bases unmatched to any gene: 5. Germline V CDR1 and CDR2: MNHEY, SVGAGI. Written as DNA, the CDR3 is TGTGCCATCGGGGACAGGAATAACTATGGCTACACCTTC. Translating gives CAIGDRNNYGYTF.

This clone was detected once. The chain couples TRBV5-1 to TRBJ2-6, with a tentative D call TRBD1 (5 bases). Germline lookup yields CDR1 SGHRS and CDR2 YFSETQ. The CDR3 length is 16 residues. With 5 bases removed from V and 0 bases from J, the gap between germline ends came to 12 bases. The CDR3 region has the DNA TGCGCCAGCAGGGGCCTGGACAACTCTGGGGCCAACGTCCTGACTTTC. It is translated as CASRGLDNSGANVLTF. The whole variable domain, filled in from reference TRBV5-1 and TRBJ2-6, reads KAGVTQTPRYLIKTRGQQVTLSCSPISGHRSVSWYQQTPGQGLQFLFEYFSETQRNKGNFPGRFSGRQFSNSRSEMNVSTLELGDSALYLCASRGLDNSGANVLTFGAGSRLTVL.

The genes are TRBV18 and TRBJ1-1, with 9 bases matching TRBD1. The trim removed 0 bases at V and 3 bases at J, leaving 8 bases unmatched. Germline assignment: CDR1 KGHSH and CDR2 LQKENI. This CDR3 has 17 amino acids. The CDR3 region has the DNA TGTGCCAGCTCACCACCGGGGGGGACAGGGCCCTACACTGAAGCTTTCTTT. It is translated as CASSPPGGTGPYTEAFF.

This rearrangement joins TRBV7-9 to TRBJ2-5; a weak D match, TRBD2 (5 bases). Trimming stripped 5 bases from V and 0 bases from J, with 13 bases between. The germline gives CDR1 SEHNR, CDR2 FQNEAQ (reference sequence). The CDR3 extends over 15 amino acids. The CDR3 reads CASSTRGVYQETQYF. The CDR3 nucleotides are TGTGCCAGCAGCACCCGGGGAGTGTACCAAGAGACCCAGTACTTC.

In DNA form, the CDR3 reads TGTGCCAGCAGTGCAGCCGGGACAGGGGGTGAAAAACTGTTTTTT. Translated: CASSAAGTGGEKLFF. The rearrangement uses TRBV2 and TRBJ1-4, with TRBD1 identical over 11 bases. The CDR3 is made up of 15 amino acids. Per germline, CDR1 SNHLY and CDR2 FYNNEI. V trimming: 4 bases; J trimming: 7 bases; junction bases outside the gene matches: 5.

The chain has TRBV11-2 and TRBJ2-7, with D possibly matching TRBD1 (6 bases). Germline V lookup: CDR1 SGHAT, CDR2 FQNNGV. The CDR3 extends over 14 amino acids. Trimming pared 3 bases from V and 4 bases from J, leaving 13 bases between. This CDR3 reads CASSFPGHRYEQYF. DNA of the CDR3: TGTGCCAGCAGCTTCCCGGGACACCGGTACGAGCAGTACTTC. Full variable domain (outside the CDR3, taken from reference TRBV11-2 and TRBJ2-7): EAGVAQSPRYKIIEKRQSVAFWCNPISGHATLYWYQQILGQGPKLLIQFQNNGVVDDSQLPKDRFSAERLKGVDSTLKIQPAKLEDSAVYLCASSFPGHRYEQYFGPGTRLTVT.

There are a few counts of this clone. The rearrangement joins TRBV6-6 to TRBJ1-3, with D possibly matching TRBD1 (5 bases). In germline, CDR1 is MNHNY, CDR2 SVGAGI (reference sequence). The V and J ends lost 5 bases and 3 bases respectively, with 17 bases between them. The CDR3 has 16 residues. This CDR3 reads CASSQPVITGGNTIYF. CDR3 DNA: TGTGCCAGCAGTCAACCCGTCATCACAGGTGGAAACACCATATATTTT.

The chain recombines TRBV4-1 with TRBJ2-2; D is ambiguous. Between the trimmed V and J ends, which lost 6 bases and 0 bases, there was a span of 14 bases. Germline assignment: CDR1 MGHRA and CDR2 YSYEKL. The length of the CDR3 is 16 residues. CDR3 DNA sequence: TGCGCCAGCAGTCAATCGTATACGGCGAACACCGGGGAGCTGTTTTTT. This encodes CASSQSYTANTGELFF.

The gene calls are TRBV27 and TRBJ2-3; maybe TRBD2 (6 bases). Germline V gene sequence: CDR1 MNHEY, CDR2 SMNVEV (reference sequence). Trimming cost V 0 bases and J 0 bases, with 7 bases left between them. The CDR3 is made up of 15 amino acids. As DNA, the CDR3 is TGTGCCAGCAGTTTATCGGCGGGGAGCACAGATACGCAGTATTTT. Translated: CASSLSAGSTDTQYF.

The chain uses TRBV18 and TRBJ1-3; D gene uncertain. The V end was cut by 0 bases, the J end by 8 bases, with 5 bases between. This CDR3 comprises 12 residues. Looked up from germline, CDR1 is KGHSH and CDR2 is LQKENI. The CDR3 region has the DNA TGTGCCAGCTCACCACCCGTTTACACCATATATTTT. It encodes CASSPPVYTIYF.